This is a list of T cell receptor beta chains from one sample in a study of CD8 T cells in Susac syndrome. TCRdb itself ran the immunoSEQ multiplex PCR reads through MiXCR, one entry per CDR3 protein. The sample has 200,000 to 300,000 distinct CDR3 sequences, 85% to 95% seen once. Sequencing was performed on CD4+ T cells from PBMCs. The receptor source for this set is a human donor with multiple sclerosis. Each CDR3 is given with its conserved first and last residue. A D gene is named only where the DNA matches it firmly. Clone size appears in some rows only: once, few, many, or a class for an expanded clone.

clone size,J gene,D gene,V gene,CDR3 protein,CDR3 DNA
NA,TRBJ2-7,TRBD1,TRBV3-1,CASSRGLPSYEQYF,TGTGCCAGCAGTAGGGGGCTCCCCTCCTACGAGCAGTACTTC
NA,TRBJ2-3,NA,TRBV5-1,CASTPLGSLGTDTQYF,TGCGCCAGCACCCCTCTCGGGAGCCTAGGGACAGATACGCAGTATTTT
NA,TRBJ1-1,NA,TRBV30,CAWSTTGWNTEAFF,TGTGCCTGGAGCACAACAGGGTGGAACACTGAAGCTTTCTTT
NA,TRBJ1-6,TRBD1,TRBV6-5,CASSLQGSNSPLHF,TGTGCCAGCAGTCTACAGGGGTCTAATTCACCCCTCCACTTT
NA,TRBJ1-5,TRBD1,TRBV19,CASTLGQGAFRPQHF,TGTGCCAGTACTCTGGGACAGGGGGCTTTTCGTCCCCAGCATTTT
NA,TRBJ2-3,NA,TRBV20-1,CSASSGLKKADTQYF,TGCAGTGCTAGCAGCGGACTCAAAAAGGCAGATACGCAGTATTTT
NA,TRBJ1-5,NA,TRBV7-9,CASSPGGGRWPQHF,TGTGCCAGCAGCCCGGGGGGGGGCAGGTGGCCCCAGCATTTT
once,TRBJ1-1,NA,TRBV30,CAWSVGLQAFF,TGTGCCTGGAGTGTAGGTCTTCAAGCTTTCTTT
NA,TRBJ1-6,NA,TRBV4-2,CASSQDRRPPLHF,TGTGCCAGCAGCCAAGACAGGCGACCTCCCCTCCACTTT
NA,TRBJ1-5,NA,TRBV12-3/TRBV12-4,CASSATATSNQPQHF,TGTGCCAGCAGTGCGACAGCAACTAGCAATCAGCCCCAGCATTTT
NA,TRBJ2-3,NA,TRBV7-3,CASSLNRDPDTQYF,TGTGCCAGCAGCTTAAACCGGGACCCAGATACGCAGTATTTT
NA,TRBJ1-2,NA,TRBV12-3/TRBV12-4,CASSKGGTYGYTF,TGTGCCAGCAGTAAAGGGGGGACCTATGGCTACACCTTC
once,TRBJ1-6,NA,TRBV14,CASSQAHGPGPLHF,TGTGCCAGCAGCCAAGCGCACGGGCCGGGGCCCCTCCACTTT
NA,TRBJ1-2,NA,TRBV3-1,CASSQSQSFNYGYTF,TGTGCCAGCAGCCAGTCACAGTCGTTTAACTATGGCTACACCTTC
NA,TRBJ1-2,NA,TRBV6-5,CASSYSGTALGYTF,TGTGCCAGCAGTTACTCAGGGACGGCCCTTGGCTACACCTTC
NA,TRBJ1-4,TRBD1,TRBV5-1,CASSLTGDTTNEKLFF,TGCGCCAGCAGCCTGACAGGGGACACAACTAATGAAAAACTGTTTTTT
NA,TRBJ2-1,NA,TRBV23-1,CASTRVENRFF,TGCGCCAGCACCCGCGTCGAGAATCGGTTCTTC
NA,TRBJ1-1,NA,TRBV19,CASSIGEEAFF,TGTGCCAGTAGTATAGGGGAGGAAGCTTTCTTT
few,TRBJ2-1,NA,TRBV7-7,CASSLAGSHNEQFF,TGTGCTAGCAGCTTAGCAGGGAGCCACAATGAGCAGTTCTTC
once,TRBJ2-1,NA,TRBV3-1,CASSQIDEQFF,TGTGCCAGCAGCCAAATAGATGAGCAGTTCTTC
NA,TRBJ1-3,NA,TRBV7-2,CASSYGGPGNTIYF,TGTGCCAGCAGCTACGGGGGGCCGGGAAACACCATATATTTT
NA,TRBJ2-1,TRBD2,TRBV20-1,CSASSGNSYNEQFF,TGCAGTGCTAGTAGCGGGAACTCCTACAATGAGCAGTTCTTC
NA,TRBJ1-5,TRBD1,TRBV20-1,CSAPTGQGAWQPQHF,TGCAGTGCCCCCACGGGACAGGGGGCTTGGCAGCCCCAGCATTTT
NA,TRBJ1-1,NA,TRBV29-1,CSAGGGNTEAFF,TGCAGCGCCGGGGGGGGGAACACTGAAGCTTTCTTT
NA,TRBJ1-1,NA,TRBV5-1,CASSLFRPEGDTEAFF,TGCGCCAGCAGCTTGTTTCGTCCCGAGGGGGACACTGAAGCTTTCTTT
NA,TRBJ2-3,TRBD1,TRBV29-1,CSVLPWTGGTDTQYF,TGCAGCGTGCTCCCTTGGACAGGGGGCACAGATACGCAGTATTTT
NA,TRBJ1-3,NA,TRBV27,CASSQRPGNTIYF,TGTGCCAGCAGCCAAAGACCTGGAAACACCATATATTTT
NA,TRBJ1-5,NA,TRBV2,CASSESIDLSNQPQHF,TGTGCCAGCAGTGAGAGTATAGACTTAAGCAATCAGCCCCAGCATTTT
NA,TRBJ2-2,NA,TRBV6-1,CASSEAHTELNTGELFF,TGTGCCAGCAGTGAAGCGCACACGGAGTTGAACACCGGGGAGCTGTTTTTT
NA,TRBJ2-5,TRBD1,TRBV12-3/TRBV12-4,CASRETGDQETQYF,TGTGCCAGCAGGGAGACAGGGGACCAAGAGACCCAGTACTTC
NA,TRBJ2-4,NA,TRBV30,CALREAKNIQYF,TGTGCCCTCCGGGAAGCCAAAAACATTCAGTACTTC